The 7 T cell receptor beta chains below come from one sample, sequenced in a study of T cell responses to AZD1222 COVID-19 vaccine. Profiled with immunoSEQ multiplex PCR; TCRdb holds only in-frame clones, not every one. The data hold approximately 180,000 clones, with approximately 92% observed a single time. Material: peripheral blood, obtained 28 days after the second dose of the MenACWY control vaccine. The origin of the receptors is an adult who received the MenACWY meningococcal vaccine as a control.

V gene TRBV19 combines with J gene TRBJ2-2; 9 nucleotides match TRBD1. Germline loops: CDR1 LNHDA, CDR2 SQIVND (reference sequence). Unmatched junction bases numbered 8, after V lost 9 bases and J lost 0 bases. The CDR3 consists of 16 residues. The CDR3 loop is CASRHRTGANTGELFF. DNA of the CDR3: TGTGCCAGCAGGCACAGGACAGGGGCGAACACCGGGGAGCTGTTTTTT. Filled out from reference TRBV19 and TRBJ2-2, the complete variable domain reads DGGITQSPKYLFRKEGQNVTLSCEQNLNHDAMYWYRQDPGQGLRLIYYSQIVNDFQKGDIAEGYSVSREKKESFPLTVTSAQKNPTAFYLCASRHRTGANTGELFFGEGSRLTVL.

This chain connects TRBV5-1 to TRBJ2-5; perhaps TRBD1 as D (6 bases). The germline V gene encodes CDR1 SGHRS and CDR2 YFSETQ. V gave up 0 bases and J gave up 1 base, with 7 bases separating them. The CDR3 is 14 amino acids. The CDR3 sequence: CASSLAGAQETQYF. The CDR3 nucleotides are TGCGCCAGCAGCTTGGCAGGGGCCCAAGAGACCCAGTACTTC.

The chain recombines TRBV7-2 with TRBJ1-5; D not certain. The CDR3 length is 12 residues. Germline V gene data show CDR1 as SGHTA and CDR2 as FQGNSA. V gave up 1 base and J gave up 6 bases, with 4 bases separating them. CDR3 in DNA: TGTGCCAGCAGCTTAGATCGTCAGCCCCAGCATTTT. Its protein is CASSLDRQPQHF.

The rearrangement joins TRBV5-4 to TRBJ2-3; tentatively, D is TRBD2 (6 bases). The germline V and J ends were trimmed by 0 bases and 0 bases, with 8 bases remaining between them. From germline, CDR1 is SGHNT and CDR2 YYREEE (reference sequence). CDR3 length equals 15 residues. The CDR3 region has the DNA TGTGCCAGCAGCTTGGAACTAGCTAGCACAGATACGCAGTATTTT. It is translated as CASSLELASTDTQYF.

The chain couples TRBV4-3 to TRBJ1-4; D unresolved. CDR3 size: 14 residues. Per germline, CDR1 LGHNA and CDR2 YSLEER. Trimming cost V 0 bases and J 8 bases, with 10 bases left between them. CDR3 in DNA: TGCGCCAGCAGCCAAGATTTGGTTCGAGAAAAACTGTTTTTT. It is translated as CASSQDLVREKLFF.

The chain uses TRBV18 and TRBJ1-4; a weak D match, TRBD1 (6 bases). Germline CDR1 KGHSH, CDR2 LQKENI. V was cut by 5 bases and J by 3 bases, with 13 bases left in between. The CDR3 spans 15 residues. The CDR3 region is CASSRAGTPNEKLFF. The DNA for the CDR3 is TGTGCCAGCTCAAGGGCAGGGACACCTAATGAAAAACTGTTTTTT.

The V and J genes are TRBV5-6 and TRBJ2-7; D is unclear. Trimming pared 1 base from V and 5 bases from J, leaving 16 bases between. Germline V gives CDR1 SGHDT, CDR2 YYEEEE. This CDR3 has 15 amino acids. CDR3 in DNA: TGTGCCAGCAGCTTGAGTCACACAGATCCTAACGAGCAGTACTTC. Encoded protein: CASSLSHTDPNEQYF.